This entry lists 11 T cell receptor beta chains sequenced from one sample in a study of cytomegalovirus exposure and HLA in healthy donors. Researchers ran the PCR with 60 Vbeta and 13 Jbeta primers. Produced via immunoSEQ multiplex PCR; TCRdb's table is partial and in-frame only. This table holds some 150,000 clones, under 90% found once. Sequenced sample: PBMCs. These receptors were collected from a boy between 2 and 10 years old in good health and CMV-seronegative.

V gene TRBV11-2 combines with J gene TRBJ2-5, with D possibly matching TRBD1 (6 bases). V lost 4 bases and J lost 5, with 23 bases in between. The CDR3 spans 17 residues. CDR1 is SGHAT, CDR2 FQNNGV, per germline. CDR3 protein: CASSSFLRGRGWETQYF. For the CDR3, the DNA is TGTGCCAGCAGCTCCTTCCTACGGGGCAGGGGTTGGGAGACCCAGTACTTC.

This clone has a handful of counts. V and J are TRBV7-9 and TRBJ2-7; no clear D gene. Trimming cost V 4 bases and J 6 bases, with 7 bases left between them. The germline V gene has CDR1 SEHNR and CDR2 FQNEAQ (reference sequence). The CDR3 is made up of 11 amino acids. Here the CDR3 DNA reads TGTGCCAGCAGCTCCTTTAGCGAGCAGTACTTC. It codes for CASSSFSEQYF.

The chain joins TRBV28 to TRBJ1-5; D uncertain. This CDR3 is 11 amino acids long. Trimming took off 3 bases at V and 9 bases at J, with 6 bases between the two ends. From germline, CDR1 is MDHEN and CDR2 SYDVKM. CDR3 nucleotide sequence: TGTGCCAGCAGTTTGACAAGGCCCCAGCATTTT. It specifies CASSLTRPQHF.

The genes are TRBV18 and TRBJ2-1; 11 bases are shared with TRBD2. V shed 4 bases and J 4 bases; nucleotides not matched to a gene: 6. The CDR3 contains 16 residues. Germline V gives CDR1 KGHSH, CDR2 LQKENI. The CDR3 DNA follows: TGTGCCAGCTCACGAACCGGGACTAGCGGTTACAATGAGCAGTTCTTC. Protein sequence: CASSRTGTSGYNEQFF.

The chain joins TRBV19 to TRBJ2-5; D gene ambiguous. Germline V CDR1 and CDR2: LNHDA, SQIVND (reference sequence). The V and J ends lost 7 bases and 7 bases respectively, with 16 bases between them. This CDR3 comprises 13 residues. This CDR3 reads CASKSQVYGTQYF. In nucleotides, the CDR3 is TGTGCCAGTAAAAGCCAGGTCTACGGGACCCAGTACTTC.

Concerning this clone: The junction differs from germline at one of its ends, possibly a read error. This CDR3 is also generated by other DNA sequences in the sample. The V call is TRBV5-4, the J call TRBJ1-1; tentatively, D is TRBD1 (6 bases). The CDR3 sequence is 14 residues long. Germline CDR1 is SGHNT and CDR2 is YYREEE (reference sequence). The CDR3 sequence: CASSSQGMNTEAFF. CDR3 bases: TGTGCCAGCAGCTCTCAGGGGATGAACACTGAGGCTTTCTTT.

The chain combines TRBV7-8 with TRBJ2-5; 8 nucleotides align to TRBD1. CDR1 and CDR2 from the germline V gene are SGHVS and FQNEAQ. This CDR3 is built from 15 residues. Trimming took 11 bases from V and 4 from J; bases not matched to a gene: 15. CDR3 sequence: CAGIQRTGSGETQYF. The CDR3 DNA sequence: TGTGCCGGCATCCAACGGACAGGGTCTGGAGAGACCCAGTACTTC.

In nucleotides, the CDR3 is TGTGCCAGCAGTTACGGGACAGGGGACGATACGCAGTATTTT. Its protein is CASSYGTGDDTQYF. The rearrangement links TRBV6-6 to TRBJ2-3; 10 nucleotides line up with TRBD1. The ends lost 2 bases at V and 6 bases at J; junction bases unmatched: 2. The CDR3 spans 14 residues. In germline, CDR1 is MNHNY, CDR2 SVGAGI (reference sequence).

This clone has just one count. The V and J genes are TRBV19 and TRBJ1-6, with a tentative D call TRBD1 (5 bases). Germline V gene sequence: CDR1 LNHDA, CDR2 SQIVND (reference sequence). The V gene lost 7 bases and the J gene lost 8 bases, with 18 bases spanning the gap. CDR3 length equals 15 residues. The DNA of the CDR3 is TGTGCCAGTACACCATTCGTAGGGGAGGATTCACCCCTCCACTTT. Its translation: CASTPFVGEDSPLHF. Supplemented by reference TRBV19 and TRBJ1-6, the full variable domain reads DGGITQSPKYLFRKEGQNVTLSCEQNLNHDAMYWYRQDPGQGLRLIYYSQIVNDFQKGDIAEGYSVSREKKESFPLTVTSAQKNPTAFYLCASTPFVGEDSPLHFGNGTRLTVT.

The V gene is TRBV28, the J gene TRBJ2-4, with 10 bases lining up with TRBD2. Germline assignment: CDR1 MDHEN and CDR2 SYDVKM. The CDR3 covers 16 residues. J was trimmed by 0 bases and V by 5 bases; bases with no gene match: 4. This CDR3 reads CASSDGLAVAKNIQYF. CDR3 sequence (DNA): TGTGCCAGCAGTGACGGACTAGCGGTAGCCAAAAACATTCAGTACTTC.

The V gene is TRBV25-1, the J gene TRBJ2-5; D perhaps matches TRBD2 (5 bases). With 8 bases removed from V and 2 bases from J, the gap between germline ends came to 18 bases. The CDR3 runs to 15 residues. Germline V gene lookup returns CDR1 MGHDK and CDR2 SYGVNS. CDR3 amino acids: CASLGSREDQETQYF. Here the CDR3 DNA reads TGTGCCAGCCTAGGGTCTCGGGAAGATCAAGAGACCCAGTACTTC.